This TCR beta chain was found in a study of T cell repertoires in cytomegalovirus infection. Study summary: Public TCR beta signatures were indicative of both CMV infection and a matching HLA type. The study's findings and limits: HLA-C-restricted TCR beta clonotypes specific for CMV led the ex vivo response.

CDR1 is GTSNPN, CDR2 SVGIG, per germline (reference sequence). The CDR3 covers 11 residues. V lost 0 bases to trimming and J lost 12 bases, with 6 bases between them. In regard to this clonotype: Its specificity is unknown.

TCRdb itself ran the reads through MiXCR, one entry per CDR3 protein. The sample consists of fewer than 300,000 distinct CDR3 sequences, around 25% of them appearing once. The source material was PBMCs. The genes are TRBV30 and TRBJ2-6, with D hard to call. This receptor was identified in a human donor in good health (CMV status not recorded). Some clones in this sample may be carry-over from other donors' samples. The CDR3 DNA follows: TGTGCCTGGAGTGTATCAAGCGTCCTGACTTTC. Amino acid sequence: CAWSVSSVLTF. The whole variable domain, remainder taken from reference TRBV30 and TRBJ2-6, is SQTIHQWPATLVQPVGSPLSLECTVEGTSNPNLYWYRQAAGRGLQLLFYSVGIGQISSEVPQNLSASRPQDRQFILSSKKLLLSDSGFYLCAWSVSSVLTFGAGSRLTVL.